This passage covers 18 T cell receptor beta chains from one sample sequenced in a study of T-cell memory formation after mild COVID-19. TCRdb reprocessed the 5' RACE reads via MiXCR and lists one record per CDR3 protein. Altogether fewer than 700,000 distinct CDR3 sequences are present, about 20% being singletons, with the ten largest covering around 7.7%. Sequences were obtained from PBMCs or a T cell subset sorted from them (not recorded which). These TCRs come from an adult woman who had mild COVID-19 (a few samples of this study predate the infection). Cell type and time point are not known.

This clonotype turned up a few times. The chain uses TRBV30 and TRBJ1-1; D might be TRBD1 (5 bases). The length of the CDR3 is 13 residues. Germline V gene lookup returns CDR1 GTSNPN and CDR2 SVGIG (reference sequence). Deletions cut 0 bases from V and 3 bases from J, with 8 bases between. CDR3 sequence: CAWSVQAYTEAFF. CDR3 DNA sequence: TGTGCCTGGAGTGTACAGGCTTACACTGAAGCTTTCTTT.

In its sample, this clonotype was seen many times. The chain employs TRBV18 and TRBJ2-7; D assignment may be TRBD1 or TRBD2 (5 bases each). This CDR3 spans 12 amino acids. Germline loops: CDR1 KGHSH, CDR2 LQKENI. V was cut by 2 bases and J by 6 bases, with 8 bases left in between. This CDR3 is CASSPAGSEQYF. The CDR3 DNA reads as TGTGCCAGCTCACCAGCAGGGAGCGAGCAGTACTTC.

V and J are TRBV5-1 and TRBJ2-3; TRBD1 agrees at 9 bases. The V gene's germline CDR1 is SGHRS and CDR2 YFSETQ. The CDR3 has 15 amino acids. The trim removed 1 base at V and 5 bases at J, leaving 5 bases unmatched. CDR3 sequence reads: CASSLLGQGVDTQYF. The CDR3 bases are TGCGCCAGCAGCTTGTTGGGACAGGGAGTAGATACGCAGTATTTT.

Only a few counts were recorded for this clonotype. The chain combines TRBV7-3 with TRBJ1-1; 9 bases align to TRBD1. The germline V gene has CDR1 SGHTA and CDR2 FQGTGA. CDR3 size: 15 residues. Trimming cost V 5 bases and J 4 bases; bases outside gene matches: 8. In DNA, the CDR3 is TGTGCCAGCAGCCCGAACCGGGACAGGGCCACTGAAGCTTTCTTT. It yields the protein CASSPNRDRATEAFF.

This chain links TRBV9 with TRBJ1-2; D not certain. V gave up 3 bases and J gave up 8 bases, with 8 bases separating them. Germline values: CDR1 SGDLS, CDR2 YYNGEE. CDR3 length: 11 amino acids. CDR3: CASSAVGGYTF. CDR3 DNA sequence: TGTGCCAGCAGCGCAGTCGGAGGCTACACCTTC.

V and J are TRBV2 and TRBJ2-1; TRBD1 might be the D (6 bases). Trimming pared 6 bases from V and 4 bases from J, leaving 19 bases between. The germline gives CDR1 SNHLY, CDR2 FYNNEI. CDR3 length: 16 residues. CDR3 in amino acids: CASSPPGHRLYNEQFF. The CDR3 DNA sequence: TGTGCCAGCAGCCCCCCGGGACACAGGTTATACAATGAGCAGTTCTTC.

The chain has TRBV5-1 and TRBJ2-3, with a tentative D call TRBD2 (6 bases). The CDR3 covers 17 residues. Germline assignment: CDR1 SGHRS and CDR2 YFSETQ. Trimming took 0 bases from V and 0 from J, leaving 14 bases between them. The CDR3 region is CASSLALRGSSTDTQYF. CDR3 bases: TGCGCCAGCAGCTTGGCTTTGCGGGGCTCTAGCACAGATACGCAGTATTTT.

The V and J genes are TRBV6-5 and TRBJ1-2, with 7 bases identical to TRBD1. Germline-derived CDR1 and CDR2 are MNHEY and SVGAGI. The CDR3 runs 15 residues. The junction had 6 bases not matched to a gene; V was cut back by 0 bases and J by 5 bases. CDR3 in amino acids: CASSYSSTGKYGYTF. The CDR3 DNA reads TGTGCCAGCAGTTACTCCTCGACAGGGAAATATGGCTACACCTTC.

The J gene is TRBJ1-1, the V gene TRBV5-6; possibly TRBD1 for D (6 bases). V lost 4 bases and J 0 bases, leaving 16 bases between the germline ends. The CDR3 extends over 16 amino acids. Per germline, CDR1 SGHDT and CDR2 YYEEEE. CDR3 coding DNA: TGTGCCAGCAGCCACAACCCGGGACAACTGAACACTGAAGCTTTCTTT. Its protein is CASSHNPGQLNTEAFF. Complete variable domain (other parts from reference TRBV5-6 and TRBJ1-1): DAGVTQSPTHLIKTRGQQVTLRCSPKSGHDTVSWYQQALGQGPQFIFQYYEEEERQRGNFPDRFSGHQFPNYSSELNVNALLLGDSALYLCASSHNPGQLNTEAFFGQGTRLTVV.

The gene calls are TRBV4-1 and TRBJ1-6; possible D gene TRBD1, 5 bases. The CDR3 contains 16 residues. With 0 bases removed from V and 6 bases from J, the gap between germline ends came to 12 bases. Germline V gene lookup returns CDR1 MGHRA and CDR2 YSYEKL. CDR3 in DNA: TGCGCCAGCAGCCAAGATCGCTTGGGGGGTAATTCACCCCTCCACTTT. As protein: CASSQDRLGGNSPLHF.

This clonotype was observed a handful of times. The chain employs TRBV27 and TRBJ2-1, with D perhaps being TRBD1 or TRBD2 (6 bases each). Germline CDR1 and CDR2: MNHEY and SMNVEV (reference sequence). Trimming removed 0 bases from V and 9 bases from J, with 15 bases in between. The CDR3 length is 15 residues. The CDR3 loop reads CASSLSLGGGVEQFF. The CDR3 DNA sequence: TGTGCCAGCAGTTTATCCCTAGGAGGGGGTGTTGAGCAGTTCTTC.

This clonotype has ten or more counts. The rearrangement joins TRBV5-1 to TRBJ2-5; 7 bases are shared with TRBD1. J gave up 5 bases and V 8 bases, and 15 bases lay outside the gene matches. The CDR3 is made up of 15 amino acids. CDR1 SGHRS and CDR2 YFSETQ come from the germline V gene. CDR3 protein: CASNTYDRVEETQYF. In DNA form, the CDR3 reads TGCGCCAGTAACACCTACGACAGGGTGGAGGAGACCCAGTACTTC.

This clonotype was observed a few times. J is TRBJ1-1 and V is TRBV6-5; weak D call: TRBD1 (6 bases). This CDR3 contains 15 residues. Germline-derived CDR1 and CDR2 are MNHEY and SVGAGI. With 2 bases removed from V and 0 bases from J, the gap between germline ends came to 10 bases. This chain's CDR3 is CASSYGGLMNTEAFF. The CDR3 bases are TGTGCCAGCAGTTACGGGGGGCTGATGAACACTGAAGCTTTCTTT.

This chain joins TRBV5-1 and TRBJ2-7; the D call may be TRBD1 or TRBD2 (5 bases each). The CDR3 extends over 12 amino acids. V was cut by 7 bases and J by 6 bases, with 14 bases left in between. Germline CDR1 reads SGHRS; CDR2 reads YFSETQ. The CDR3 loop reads CASGDPGAEQYF. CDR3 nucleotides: TGCGCCAGCGGGGACCCTGGTGCCGAGCAGTACTTC.

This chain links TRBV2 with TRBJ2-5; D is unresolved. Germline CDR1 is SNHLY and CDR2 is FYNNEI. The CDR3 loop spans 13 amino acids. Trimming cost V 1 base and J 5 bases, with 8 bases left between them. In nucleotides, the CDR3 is TGTGCCAGCAGTGAAGGGGCTTGGGAGACCCAGTACTTC. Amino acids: CASSEGAWETQYF. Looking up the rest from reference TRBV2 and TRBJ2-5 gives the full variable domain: EPEVTQTPSHQVTQMGQEVILRCVPISNHLYFYWYRQILGQKVEFLVSFYNNEISEKSEIFDDQFSVERPDGSNFTLKIRSTKLEDSAMYFCASSEGAWETQYFGPGTRLLVL.

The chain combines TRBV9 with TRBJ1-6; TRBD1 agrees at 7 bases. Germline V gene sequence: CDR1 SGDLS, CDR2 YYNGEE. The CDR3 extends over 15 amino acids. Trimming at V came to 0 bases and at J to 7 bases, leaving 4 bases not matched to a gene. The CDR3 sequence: CASSVEAGGNSPLHF. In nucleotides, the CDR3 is TGTGCCAGCAGCGTAGAGGCAGGGGGAAATTCACCCCTCCACTTT.

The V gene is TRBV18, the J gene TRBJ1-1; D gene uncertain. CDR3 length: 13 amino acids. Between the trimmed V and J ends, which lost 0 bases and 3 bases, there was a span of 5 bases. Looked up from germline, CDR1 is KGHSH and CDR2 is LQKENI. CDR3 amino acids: CASSPPGDTEAFF. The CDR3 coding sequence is TGTGCCAGCTCACCACCAGGAGACACTGAAGCTTTCTTT. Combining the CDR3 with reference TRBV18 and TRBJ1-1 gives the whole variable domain NAGVMQNPRHLVRRRGQEARLRCSPMKGHSHVYWYRQLPEEGLKFMVYLQKENIIDESGMPKERFSAEFPKEGPSILRIQQVVRGDSAAYFCASSPPGDTEAFFGQGTRLTVV.

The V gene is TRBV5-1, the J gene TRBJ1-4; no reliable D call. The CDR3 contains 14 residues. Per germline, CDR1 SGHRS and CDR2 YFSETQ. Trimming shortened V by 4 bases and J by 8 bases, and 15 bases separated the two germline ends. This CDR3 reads CASSPEGRMEKLFF. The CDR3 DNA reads TGCGCCAGCAGCCCGGAAGGACGGATGGAAAAACTGTTTTTT.